The present entry profiles one T cell receptor beta chain with its context. What antigen it recognizes has not been identified. Base-call qualities are not available, and no considerably larger clone is one nucleotide away. This entry is derived from a study of response to subunit inactivated influenza vaccine (dated by TCRdb to the late 2010s). Describing the broader study: To follow how T cells responded to a trivalent subunit inactivated influenza vaccine, the researchers relied on deep quantitative profiling of the T cell receptor repertoire.

Libraries were built with RT-PCR. Sequencing instrument: Illumina HiSeq 2500. Through fastp at Q25 and MiXCR, TCRdb rebuilt clones from the public reads, retaining in-frame beta chains. Each CDR3 protein appears once, grouped with its most common genes and DNA. This sample is represented by roughly 500,000 distinct CDR3 sequences; 25% of them were singletons. The top ten clones comprise over 1.5% of the sample. Points the paper makes about the study in general: It was suggested by the authors that each seasonal influenza vaccination may recruit only a limited number of new T cells.

V loses 10 bases, J loses 0 bases, and the germline ends lie 12 bases apart. The CDR1 and CDR2 encoded by the germline V gene are ENHRY and SYGVKD. The CDR3 sequence holds 14 residues, the cysteine and phenylalanine included. Just the 42-base CDR3 DNA is kept, in frame starting at base 1. The receptor's source is a middle-aged man who received an inactivated influenza vaccine. Donor details come from another sample of the same person, matched by shared clones. This sample comprised CD4+ T cells sorted from PBMCs, obtained about 5 days after vaccination. The chain joins TRBV10-3 to TRBJ2-2, with a tentative D gene TRBD1 over 6 matching bases. The DNA sequence is TGTGCCACCAAACAGGGTCCGAACACCGGGGAGCTGTTTTTT. This translates into CATKQGPNTGELFF.